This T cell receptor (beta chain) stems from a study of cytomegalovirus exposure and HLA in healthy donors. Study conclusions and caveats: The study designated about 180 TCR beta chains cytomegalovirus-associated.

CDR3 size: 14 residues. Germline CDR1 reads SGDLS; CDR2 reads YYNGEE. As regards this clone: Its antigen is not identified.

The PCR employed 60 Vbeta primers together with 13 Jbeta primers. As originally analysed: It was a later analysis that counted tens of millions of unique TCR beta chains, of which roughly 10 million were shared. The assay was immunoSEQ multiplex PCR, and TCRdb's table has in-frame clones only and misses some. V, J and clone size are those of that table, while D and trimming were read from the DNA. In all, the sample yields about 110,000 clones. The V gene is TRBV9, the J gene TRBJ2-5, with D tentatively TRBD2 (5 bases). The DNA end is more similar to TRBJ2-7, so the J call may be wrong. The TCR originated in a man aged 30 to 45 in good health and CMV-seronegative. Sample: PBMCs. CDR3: CASNNGGLGYEQYF. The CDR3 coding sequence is TGTGCCAGCAACAACGGCGGGCTAGGCTACGAGCAGTACTTC.